This T cell receptor beta chain originates from a study of long-term antiretroviral therapy in people with HIV (dated 2022 in TCRdb). About the study as a whole: Collection of the earliest samples took place about a decade ahead of the 2015 WHO recommendation for immediate ART, at a time when ART was typically delayed until CD4 counts fell. Whether ART initiation and durable HIV suppression were associated with changes in peripheral blood TRB repertoire composition and diversity was tested in a retrospective serial study. A total of roughly 200 cryopreserved PBMC samples came from 25 to 35 adults with confirmed HIV infection and were collected serially over a mean of roughly six years (range 1-12). Among the 30 or so participants with HIV, ten to eleven were female. No cross-contamination during QIAcube processing turned up in test extractions that ran a monoclonal T-cell line alongside 33 polyclonal samples. Results and caveats for the whole study, not just this receptor: Because pre-ART samples had limited cell numbers, profiling was done on unsorted PBMC rather than on sorted CD4+ and CD8+ T cells. Inferences about post-ART repertoire changes were limited because no data were available on ART adherence, viral resistance or therapy changes. Owing to limited PBMC availability, only the TCR beta chain was sequenced, without alpha chain pairing. ART initiation was associated with a significant increase in TRB diversity, but diversity stayed significantly below transplant donor controls even after long-term ART. CDR3 length ranges in HIV repertoires were narrower than in controls, and network structure suggested an antigen-experienced repertoire with only a slight naive shift after ART. Expanded TRB clones identified before ART initiation dominated the repertoire across all time points, though the dominance fluctuated and decreased in many PLHIV after ART. The samples span the years 2004 to 2017, and the ART regimens used may be less effective than current regimens.

About this clone itself: Its antigen is still unknown. Base qualities are not at hand, and no much larger clone is one base apart.

After removal of 6 bases from V and 4 bases from J, the junction retains 6 bases not matched to a gene. The CDR3, from cysteine to phenylalanine, totals 14 residues. Only the CDR3 region is kept as DNA, spanning 42 bases read in frame from base 1. Based on the germline V gene, the CDR1 and CDR2 sequences are MRHNA and SNTAGT. The immunoSEQ hsTCRB v3.0 assay was used at survey level resolution for TRB variable region sequencing. The targeted TRB sequencing depth was about 40,000-50,000 T-cell genomes per sample. An Illumina MiSeq with a v3 150-cycle kit was used to sequence the pooled TRB libraries. The paper's data handling went like this. Repertoire analysis was performed in R inside a reproducible Nextflow workflow that covered QC, data transformation and analysis. Custom analyses were implemented in LymphoSeq2, an R package for AIRR-Seq data exploration. A handful of samples yielding fewer than 5000 total TRB sequences were excluded, leaving approximately 190 analyzed HIV repertoires. Among the roughly 200 retained HIV repertoires, about 59 were collected before ART initiation and 129 were collected after ART initiation. Repertoires were downsampled to 5000 TRB nucleotide sequences, and summary statistics were averaged over 100 downsampling iterations. The analysis kept only TRB sequences whose CDR3 regions were at least seven amino acids long. Diversity was measured with a Shannon entropy-derived clonality score and the Gini coefficient. Repertoire networks linked the top 5000 CDR3 amino acid sequences whenever two sequences differed by an edit distance of one. GLIPH2 predicted antigen specificity groups and MHC restriction for TRB CDR3 amino acid sequences. Known CMV, EBV, HIV or tissue antigen associations were flagged by matching CDR3 amino acid sequences against VDJdb and McPAS-TCR. Pre-ART, post-ART and control groups were compared with Wilcoxon signed-rank tests and Holm-Bonferroni correction. TCRdb obtained this table from immuneACCESS and retained in-frame rearrangements with V and J assigned. These tables miss some clones; where compared with another copy, unresolved V genes account for less than half of the shortfall, and the remainder is unexplained. The V and J calls and clone size come from that table; D and trimming were worked out from the DNA. The sample includes approximately 15,000 clones, with around nine tenths observed a single time. Jointly, the top ten make up about 8.9% of the sample.

To be included, a participant needed at least one PBMC sample from before ART initiation plus at least two post-ART samples. Every participant with HIV received treatment in the United States of America. Before DNA extraction, cryopreserved samples containing about 0.9-11 million PBMC were thawed and washed. At the time of the earliest PBMC sample, participants with HIV were aged between roughly 20 and 55 years. PBMC samples were contributed by each participant from 1-4 timepoints before ART initiation and 2-8 timepoints after ART initiation, with a median of 7 samples. Serial HIV viral load, CD4+ T-cell count, ART history and demographic data were obtained for every participant. Using a Qiagen kit on a QIAcube, genomic DNA was extracted from unsorted PBMC, with samples processed in batches of 12.

Here the chain combines TRBV6-4 and TRBJ2-1, with 7 middle bases fitting TRBD1. This sequence originates from a man aged 55 to 70 with HIV. The sample here was unsorted PBMCs, taken 0.3 years after starting antiretroviral therapy. The bases are TGTGCCAGCAGACTCGAACAGGGGTACAATGAGCAGTTCTTC. Translated, this is CASRLEQGYNEQFF.